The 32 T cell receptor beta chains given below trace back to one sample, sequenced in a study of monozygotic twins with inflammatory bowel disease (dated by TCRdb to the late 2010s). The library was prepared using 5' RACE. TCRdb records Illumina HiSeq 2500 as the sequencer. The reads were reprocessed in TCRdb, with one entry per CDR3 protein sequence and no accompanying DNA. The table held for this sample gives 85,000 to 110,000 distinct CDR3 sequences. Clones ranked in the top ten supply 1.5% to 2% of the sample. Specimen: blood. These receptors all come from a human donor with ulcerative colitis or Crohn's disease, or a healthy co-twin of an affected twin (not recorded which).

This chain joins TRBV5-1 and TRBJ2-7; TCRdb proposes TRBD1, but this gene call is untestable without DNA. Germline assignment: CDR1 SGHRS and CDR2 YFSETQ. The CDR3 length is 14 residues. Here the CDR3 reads CASGAGGSSYEQYF.

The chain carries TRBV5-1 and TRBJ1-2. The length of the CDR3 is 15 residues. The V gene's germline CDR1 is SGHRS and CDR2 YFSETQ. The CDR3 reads CASSWTQQTINGYTF.

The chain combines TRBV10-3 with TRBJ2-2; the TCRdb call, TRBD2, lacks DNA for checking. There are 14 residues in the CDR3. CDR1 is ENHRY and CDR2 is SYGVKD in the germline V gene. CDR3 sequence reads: CAIRFGSYTGELFF.

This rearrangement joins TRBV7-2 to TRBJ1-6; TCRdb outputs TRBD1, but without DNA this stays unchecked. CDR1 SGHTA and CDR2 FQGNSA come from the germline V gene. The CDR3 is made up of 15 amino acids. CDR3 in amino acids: CASSLAGQGVSPLHF. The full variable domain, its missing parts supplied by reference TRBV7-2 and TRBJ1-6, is GAGVSQSPSNKVTEKGKDVELRCDPISGHTALYWYRQSLGQGLEFLIYFQGNSAPDKSGLPSDRFSAERTGGSVSTLTIQRTQQEDSAVYLCASSLAGQGVSPLHFGNGTRLTVT.

The CDR3 sequence: CASSPQGFNQPQHF. This chain uses TRBV6-6 with TRBJ1-5; the D gene TCRdb calls, TRBD1, cannot be checked with no DNA. CDR1 and CDR2 (germline): MNHNY, SVGAGI (reference sequence). The CDR3 has 14 residues.

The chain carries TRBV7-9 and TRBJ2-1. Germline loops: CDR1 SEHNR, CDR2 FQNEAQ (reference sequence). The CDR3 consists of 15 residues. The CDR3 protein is CASSPWAEPYNEQFF.

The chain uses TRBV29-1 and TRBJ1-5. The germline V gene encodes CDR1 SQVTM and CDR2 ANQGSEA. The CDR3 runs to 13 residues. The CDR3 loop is CSVGKGTNQPQHF.

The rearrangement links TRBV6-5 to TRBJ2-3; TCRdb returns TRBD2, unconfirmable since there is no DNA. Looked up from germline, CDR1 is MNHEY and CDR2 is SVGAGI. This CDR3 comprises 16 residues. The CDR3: CASKLAGDLGTDTQYF.

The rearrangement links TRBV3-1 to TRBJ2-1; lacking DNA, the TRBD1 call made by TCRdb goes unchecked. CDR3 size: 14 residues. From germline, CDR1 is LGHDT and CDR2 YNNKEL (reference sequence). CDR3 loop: CASSQRGVLNEQFF.

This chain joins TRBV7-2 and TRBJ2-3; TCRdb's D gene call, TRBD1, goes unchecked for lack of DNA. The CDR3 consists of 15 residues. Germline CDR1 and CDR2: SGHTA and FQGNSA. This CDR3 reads CASQPWGQGTDTQYF.

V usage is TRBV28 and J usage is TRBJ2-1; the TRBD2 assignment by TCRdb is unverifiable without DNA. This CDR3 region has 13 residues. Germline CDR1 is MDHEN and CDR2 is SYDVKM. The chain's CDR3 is CASSSVAGGLQFF.

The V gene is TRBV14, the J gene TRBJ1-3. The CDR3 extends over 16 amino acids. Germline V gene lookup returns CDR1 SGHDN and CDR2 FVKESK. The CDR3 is CASSQFRATTGNTIYF.

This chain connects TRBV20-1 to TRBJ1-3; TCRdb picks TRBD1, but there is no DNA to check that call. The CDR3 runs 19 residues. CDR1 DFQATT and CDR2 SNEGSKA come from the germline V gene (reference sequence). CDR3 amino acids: CSARDRQGFWSTSGNTIYF.

The CDR3: CSAAGTGAGSSQYF. The J gene is TRBJ2-5, the V gene TRBV20-1; TCRdb outputs TRBD1, but without DNA this stays unchecked. Germline V CDR1 and CDR2: DFQATT, SNEGSKA (reference sequence). CDR3 size: 14 residues.

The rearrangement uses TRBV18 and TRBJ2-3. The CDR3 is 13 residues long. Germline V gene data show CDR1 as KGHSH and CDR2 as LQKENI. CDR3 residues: CASSPPGYYTQYF.

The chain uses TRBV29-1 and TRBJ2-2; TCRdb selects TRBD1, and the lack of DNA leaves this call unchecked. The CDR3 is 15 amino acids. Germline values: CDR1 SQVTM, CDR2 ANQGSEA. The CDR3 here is CSVDWGLANTGELFF.

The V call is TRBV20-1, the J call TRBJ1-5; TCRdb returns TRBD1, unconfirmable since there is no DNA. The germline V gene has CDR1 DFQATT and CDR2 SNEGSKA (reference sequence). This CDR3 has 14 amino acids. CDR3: CSASPGYSNQPQHF.

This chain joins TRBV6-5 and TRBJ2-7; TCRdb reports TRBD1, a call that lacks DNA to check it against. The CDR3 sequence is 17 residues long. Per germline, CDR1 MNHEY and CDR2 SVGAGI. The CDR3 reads CASSYRPDRGLPYEQYF.

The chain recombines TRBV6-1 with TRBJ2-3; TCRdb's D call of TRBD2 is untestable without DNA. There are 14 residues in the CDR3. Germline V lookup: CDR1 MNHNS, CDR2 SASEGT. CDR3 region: CATTTSGRLDTQYF.

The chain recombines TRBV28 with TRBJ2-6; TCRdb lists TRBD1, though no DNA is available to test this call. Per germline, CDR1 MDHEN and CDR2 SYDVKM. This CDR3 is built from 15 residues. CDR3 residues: CATLTGLPGANVLTF.

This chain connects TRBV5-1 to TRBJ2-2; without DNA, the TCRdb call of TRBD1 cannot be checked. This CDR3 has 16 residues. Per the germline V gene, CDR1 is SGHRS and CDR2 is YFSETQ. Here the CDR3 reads CASSYTGTGMSGELFF.

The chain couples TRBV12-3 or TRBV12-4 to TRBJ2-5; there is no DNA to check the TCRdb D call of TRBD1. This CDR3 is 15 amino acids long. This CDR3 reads CASSLAGGAGETQYF.

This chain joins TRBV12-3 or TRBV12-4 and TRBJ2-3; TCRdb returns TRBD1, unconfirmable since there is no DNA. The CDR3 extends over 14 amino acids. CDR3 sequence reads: CASRRPSSADTQYF.

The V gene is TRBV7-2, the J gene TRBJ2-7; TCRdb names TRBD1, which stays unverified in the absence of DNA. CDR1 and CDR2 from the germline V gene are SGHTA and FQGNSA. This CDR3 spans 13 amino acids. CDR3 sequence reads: CASRRTNEGEQYF.

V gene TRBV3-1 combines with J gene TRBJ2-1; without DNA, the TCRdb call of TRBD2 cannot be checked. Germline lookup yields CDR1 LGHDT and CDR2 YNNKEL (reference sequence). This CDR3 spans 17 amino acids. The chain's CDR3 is CASSQELASGGADEQFF.

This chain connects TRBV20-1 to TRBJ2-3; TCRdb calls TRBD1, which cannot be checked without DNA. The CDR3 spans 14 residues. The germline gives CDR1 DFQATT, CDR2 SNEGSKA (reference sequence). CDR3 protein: CSAAPGQNADTQYF.

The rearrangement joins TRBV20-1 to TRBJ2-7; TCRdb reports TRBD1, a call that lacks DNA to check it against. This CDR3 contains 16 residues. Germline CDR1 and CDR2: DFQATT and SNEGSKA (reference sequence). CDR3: CSAQDRGGGRTYEQYF.

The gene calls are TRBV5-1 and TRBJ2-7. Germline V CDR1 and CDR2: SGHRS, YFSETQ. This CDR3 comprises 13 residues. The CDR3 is CASSLGSSAEQYF.

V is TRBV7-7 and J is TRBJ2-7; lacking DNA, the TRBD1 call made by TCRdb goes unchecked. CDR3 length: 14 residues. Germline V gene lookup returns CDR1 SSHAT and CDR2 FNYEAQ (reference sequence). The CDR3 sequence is CAPSGVRSSYEQYF.

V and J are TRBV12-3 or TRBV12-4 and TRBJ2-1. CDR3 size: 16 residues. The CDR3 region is CASMSFERGSYNEQFF.

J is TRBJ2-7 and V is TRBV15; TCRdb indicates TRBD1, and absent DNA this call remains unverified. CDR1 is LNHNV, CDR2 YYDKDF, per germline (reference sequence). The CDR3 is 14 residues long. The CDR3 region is CATSREPRGYEQYF. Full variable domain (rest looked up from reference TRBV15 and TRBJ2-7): DAMVIQNPRYQVTQFGKPVTLSCSQTLNHNVMYWYQQKSSQAPKLLFHYYDKDFNNEADTPDNFQSRRPNTSFCFLDIRSPGLGDTAMYLCATSREPRGYEQYFGPGTRLTVT.

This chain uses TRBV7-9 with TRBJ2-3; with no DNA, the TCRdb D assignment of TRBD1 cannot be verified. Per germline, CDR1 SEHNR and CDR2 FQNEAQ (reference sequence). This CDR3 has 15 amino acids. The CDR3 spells CASSLGGGGTDTQYF.